The 10 T cell receptor beta chains below all came from one sample that was sequenced in a study of vaccination effects on CD4 cells after COVID-19. Sequencing in the ViraFEST assay came after antigen-specific CD4+ T cells had been expanded with viral peptide pools, which were used to stimulate PBMC. When around nine days of culture had elapsed, CD4+ T cells were isolated. SARS-CoV-2 infection was confirmed by PCR in the person between March and December 2020. These receptors have no identified antigens. Only in-frame clones appear in the TCRdb table, and some are missing; sequencing was by immunoSEQ multiplex PCR. The sample includes tens of thousands of clones, 55% to 75% of them seen just once. The sequences come from CD4+ T cells from PBMCs cultured with HCoV-NL63 spike peptides, collected before COVID-19 vaccination. The receptor source for this set is a human donor who had a prior SARS-CoV-2 infection.

The V call is TRBV5-4, the J call TRBJ1-2; D may be TRBD1 (5 bases). This CDR3 region has 16 residues. Trimming pared 4 bases from V and 2 bases from J, leaving 18 bases between. Looked up from germline, CDR1 is SGHNT and CDR2 is YYREEE (reference sequence). CDR3 coding DNA: TGTGCCAGCAGCCCGCCCCCGGGACGGGCCAACTATGGCTACACCTTC. Amino acid sequence: CASSPPPGRANYGYTF.

This chain uses TRBV25-1 with TRBJ2-5, with no clear D. CDR1 MGHDK and CDR2 SYGVNS come from the germline V gene. The CDR3 is made up of 14 amino acids. Deletions cut 3 bases from V and 0 bases from J, with 8 bases between. CDR3 nucleotide sequence: TGTGCCAGCAGTGATTTTCGAAACCAAGAGACCCAGTACTTC. Translating it yields CASSDFRNQETQYF.

For this clone: Because the CDR3's place on the DNA is in doubt, the DNA is left out and the CDR3 is given as listed by TCRdb. The V call is TRBV2, the J call TRBJ2-5. Germline lookup yields CDR1 SNHLY and CDR2 FYNNEI. The CDR3 adds up to 13 amino acids, both ends counted. Here the CDR3 reads CASSILGRETQYF.

The chain combines TRBV18 with TRBJ1-1; no reliable D call. Between the trimmed V and J ends, which lost 6 bases and 4 bases, there was a span of 9 bases. CDR1 and CDR2 (germline): KGHSH, LQKENI. CDR3 size: 12 residues. CDR3 nucleotides: TGTGCCAGCTCGCGCCCGGGCACTGAAGCTTTCTTT. Protein sequence: CASSRPGTEAFF.

V gene TRBV25-1 combines with J gene TRBJ1-1; 9 nucleotides line up with TRBD1. CDR1 MGHDK and CDR2 SYGVNS come from the germline V gene. This CDR3 spans 16 amino acids. The V gene end was trimmed by 0 bases and the J gene end by 3 bases; junction bases not matched to a gene: 5. The CDR3 loop reads CASSEYQRTGDTEAFF. The CDR3 nucleotides are TGTGCCAGCAGTGAATACCAAAGGACAGGGGACACTGAAGCTTTCTTT.

This chain links TRBV6-5 with TRBJ1-5; D call uncertain. This CDR3 spans 13 amino acids. The germline V and J ends were trimmed by 7 bases and 8 bases, with 15 bases remaining between them. The V gene's germline CDR1 is MNHEY and CDR2 SVGAGI. The CDR3 DNA sequence: TGTGCCAGCATGGACCTTTCAAGGGAGCCCCAGCATTTT. Its translation is CASMDLSREPQHF.

CDR3 protein: CASSLGAVMNTEAFF. CDR3 nucleotides: TGCGCCAGCAGCTTGGGGGCGGTTATGAACACTGAAGCTTTCTTT. The chain uses TRBV5-1 and TRBJ1-1, with D uncertain. V dropped 0 bases and J dropped 0 bases, with 9 bases sitting between them. Germline V gene lookup returns CDR1 SGHRS and CDR2 YFSETQ. CDR3 length: 15 amino acids.

The rearrangement joins TRBV5-6 to TRBJ2-7; D possibly corresponds to TRBD2 (6 bases). The CDR3 length is 16 residues. The V end was cut by 4 bases, the J end by 0 bases, with 17 bases between. The germline gives CDR1 SGHDT, CDR2 YYEEEE. CDR3: CASSTVVGGFSYEQYF. DNA for the CDR3: TGTGCCAGCAGCACGGTAGTCGGGGGTTTCTCCTACGAGCAGTACTTC.

The chain has TRBV2 and TRBJ1-2; D might be TRBD1 (5 bases). The length of the CDR3 is 15 residues. Germline V CDR1 and CDR2: SNHLY, FYNNEI. The V end was cut by 4 bases, the J end by 0 bases, with 12 bases between. CDR3 protein: CASSGDRRANYGYTF. In DNA form, the CDR3 reads TGTGCCAGCAGTGGAGACAGAAGAGCTAACTATGGCTACACCTTC.

The rearrangement uses TRBV5-1 and TRBJ1-3, with D maybe TRBD1 (5 bases). Germline CDR1 is SGHRS and CDR2 is YFSETQ. The CDR3 extends over 14 amino acids. Trimming stripped 2 bases from V and 1 base from J, with 7 bases between. CDR3 loop: CASSLDRSGNTIYF. CDR3 in DNA: TGCGCCAGCAGCTTAGACAGATCTGGAAACACCATATATTTT.